Below, 2 T cell receptor beta chains from the same sample are listed, as sequenced in a study of beta chain features in type 1 diabetes. Since all of the isolated RNA was reverse transcribed, expressed TCRB transcripts were what got sequenced. The method was immunoSEQ multiplex PCR; TCRdb's version includes in-frame clones alone and lacks a portion of them. Counted here are 250,000 to 350,000 clones, approximately 10% occurring once; the ten biggest clones make up roughly 0.016%. The sample taken for sequencing was naive CD4+ T cells from blood. These receptors came from a woman aged 25 to 39 in good health.

This clone came up a few times. The chain uses TRBV28 and TRBJ2-3; D remains unclear. V was cut by 2 bases and J by 2 bases, with 8 bases left in between. Germline lookup yields CDR1 MDHEN and CDR2 SYDVKM. This CDR3 is 14 amino acids long. The CDR3: CASSLSQSTDTQYF. The CDR3 bases are TGTGCCAGCAGTTTAAGTCAGTCCACAGATACGCAGTATTTT.

This rearrangement joins TRBV6-6 to TRBJ2-1; TRBD2 agrees at 9 bases. V lost 7 bases to trimming and J lost 9 bases; unmatched junction nucleotides: 16. There are 16 residues in the CDR3. Looked up from germline, CDR1 is MNHNY and CDR2 is SVGAGI (reference sequence). The CDR3 loop reads CASTPSGIAGVGEQFF. The CDR3 bases are TGTGCCAGCACACCCTCCGGGATAGCGGGAGTGGGTGAGCAGTTCTTC.